The clone carrying this T cell receptor beta chain was recorded at least ten times. The antigen remains unidentified. This record belongs to a study of blood T cells in healthy people across ages. V dropped 4 bases and J dropped 4; count of bases not matched to a gene: 6. Germline CDR1 reads MNHEY; CDR2 reads SVGAGI. The CDR3 totals 14 residues. A second 7 to 11 cycle PCR used barcoded and J-beta primers. The template-switch adaptor, which had 12 random nucleotides, put a tag on each cDNA molecule. MiXCR, applied by TCRdb to the 5' RACE reads, yields one record per CDR3 protein. The table shows roughly 1,700,000 distinct CDR3 sequences, with approximately 30% occurring only once. General study results and limits: Because donor CMV status was unknown, expanded clonotype changes were possibly confounded. Bulk PBMC profiling left naive and antigen-experienced comparisons inconclusive. Comparison with aged donors showed that long-lived donors had more naive CD4+ cells and higher diversity.

This sequence was found in a woman aged 25 to 39 in good health. The source material was blood. The gene calls are TRBV6-5 and TRBJ2-7; 8 nucleotides match TRBD1. The DNA for the CDR3 is TGTGCCAGCAGTTCCAACAGGGGGGCATACGAGCAGTACTTC. This sequence encodes CASSSNRGAYEQYF.